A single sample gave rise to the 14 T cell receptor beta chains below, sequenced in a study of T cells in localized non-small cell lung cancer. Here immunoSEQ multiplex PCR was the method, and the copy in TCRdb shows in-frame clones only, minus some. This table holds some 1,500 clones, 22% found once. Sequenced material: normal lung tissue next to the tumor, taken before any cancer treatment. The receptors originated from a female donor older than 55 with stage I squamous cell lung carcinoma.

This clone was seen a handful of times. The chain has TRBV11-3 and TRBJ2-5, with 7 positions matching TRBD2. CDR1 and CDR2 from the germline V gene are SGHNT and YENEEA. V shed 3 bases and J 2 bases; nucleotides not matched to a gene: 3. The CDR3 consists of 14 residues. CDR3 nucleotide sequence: TGTGCCAGCAGCTTGGGGGGGAATCAAGAGACCCAGTACTTC. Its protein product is CASSLGGNQETQYF.

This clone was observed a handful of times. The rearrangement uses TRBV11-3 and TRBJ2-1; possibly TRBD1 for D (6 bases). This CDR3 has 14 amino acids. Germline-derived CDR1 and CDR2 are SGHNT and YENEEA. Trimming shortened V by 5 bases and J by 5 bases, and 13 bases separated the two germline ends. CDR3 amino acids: CASSVGQKDNEQFF. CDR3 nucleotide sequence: TGTGCCAGCAGCGTCGGACAGAAAGACAATGAGCAGTTCTTC.

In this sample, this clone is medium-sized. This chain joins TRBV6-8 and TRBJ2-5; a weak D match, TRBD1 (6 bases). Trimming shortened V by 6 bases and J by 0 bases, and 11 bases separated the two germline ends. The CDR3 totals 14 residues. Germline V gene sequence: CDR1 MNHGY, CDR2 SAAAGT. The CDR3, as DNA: TGTGCCAGCAGATCCGACAGGTACCAAGAGACCCAGTACTTC. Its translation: CASRSDRYQETQYF.

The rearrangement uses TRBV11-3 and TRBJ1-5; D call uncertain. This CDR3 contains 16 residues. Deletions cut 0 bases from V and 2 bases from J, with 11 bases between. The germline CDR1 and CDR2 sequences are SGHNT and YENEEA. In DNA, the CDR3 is TGTGCCAGCAGCTTAGAAGTCAATCTCGGCAATCAGCCCCAGCATTTT. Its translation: CASSLEVNLGNQPQHF.

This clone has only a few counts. CDR3 DNA sequence: TGTGCCAGCAGTTACCCCAACAATGAGCAGTTCTTC. Encoded protein: CASSYPNNEQFF. The chain couples TRBV6-8 to TRBJ2-1; no definite D call. Trimming left V 2 bases short and J 5 bases short, with 4 bases between. Germline CDR1 and CDR2: MNHGY and SAAAGT. The CDR3 extends over 12 amino acids.

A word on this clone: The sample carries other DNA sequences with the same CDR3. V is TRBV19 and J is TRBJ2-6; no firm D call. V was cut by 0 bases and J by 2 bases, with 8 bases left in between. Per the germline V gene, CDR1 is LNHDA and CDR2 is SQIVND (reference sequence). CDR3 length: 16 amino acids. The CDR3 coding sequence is TGTGCCAGTAGTATAGAAGGGCGCGCTGGGGCCAACGTCCTGACTTTC. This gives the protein CASSIEGRAGANVLTF.

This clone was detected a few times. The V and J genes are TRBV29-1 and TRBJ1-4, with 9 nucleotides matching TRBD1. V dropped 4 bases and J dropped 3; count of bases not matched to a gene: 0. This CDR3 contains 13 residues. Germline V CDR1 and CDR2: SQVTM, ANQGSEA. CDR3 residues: CSVGQGANEKLFF. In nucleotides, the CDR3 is TGCAGCGTTGGACAGGGGGCTAATGAAAAACTGTTTTTT.

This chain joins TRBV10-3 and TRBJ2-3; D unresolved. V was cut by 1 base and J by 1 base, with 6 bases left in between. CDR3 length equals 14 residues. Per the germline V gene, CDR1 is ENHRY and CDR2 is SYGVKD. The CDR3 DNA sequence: TGTGCCATCAGTGAGTTGGTAGGCACAGATACGCAGTATTTT. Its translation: CAISELVGTDTQYF.

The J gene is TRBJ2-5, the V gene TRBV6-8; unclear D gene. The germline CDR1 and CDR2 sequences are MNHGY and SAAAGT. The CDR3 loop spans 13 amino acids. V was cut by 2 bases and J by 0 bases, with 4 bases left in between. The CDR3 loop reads CASSYQYQETQYF. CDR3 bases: TGTGCCAGCAGTTACCAGTACCAAGAGACCCAGTACTTC.

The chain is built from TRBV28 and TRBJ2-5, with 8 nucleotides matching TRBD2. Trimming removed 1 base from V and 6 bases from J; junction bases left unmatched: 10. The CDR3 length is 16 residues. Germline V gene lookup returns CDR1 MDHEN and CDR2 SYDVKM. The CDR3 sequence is CASSLSPSGLEKTQYF. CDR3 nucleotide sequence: TGTGCCAGCAGTTTATCCCCTAGCGGGCTTGAGAAGACCCAGTACTTC.

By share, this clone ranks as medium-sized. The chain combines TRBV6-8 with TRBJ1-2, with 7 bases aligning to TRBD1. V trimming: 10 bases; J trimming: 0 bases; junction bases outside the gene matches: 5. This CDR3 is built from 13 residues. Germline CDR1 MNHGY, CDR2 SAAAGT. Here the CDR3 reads CAIQGTSNYGYTF. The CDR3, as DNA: TGTGCCATACAGGGGACTTCTAACTATGGCTACACCTTC.

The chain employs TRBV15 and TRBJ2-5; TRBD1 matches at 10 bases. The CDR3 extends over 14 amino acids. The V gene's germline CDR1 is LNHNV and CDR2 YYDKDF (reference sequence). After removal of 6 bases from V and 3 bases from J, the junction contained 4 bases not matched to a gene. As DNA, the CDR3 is TGTGCCACCAGGACAGGGGGCTTGAAAGAGACCCAGTACTTC. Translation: CATRTGGLKETQYF.

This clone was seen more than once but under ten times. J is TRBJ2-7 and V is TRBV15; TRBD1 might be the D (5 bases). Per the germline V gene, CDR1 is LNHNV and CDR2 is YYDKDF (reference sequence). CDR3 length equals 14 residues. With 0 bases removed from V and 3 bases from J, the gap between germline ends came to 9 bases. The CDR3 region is CATSREGEDYEQYF. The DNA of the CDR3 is TGTGCCACCAGCAGAGAAGGGGAAGACTACGAGCAGTACTTC.

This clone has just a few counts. In nucleotides, the CDR3 is TGTGCCAGCAGCTCAAGACAGGACTCTGGAAACACCATATATTTT. Protein product: CASSSRQDSGNTIYF. The genes are TRBV11-3 and TRBJ1-3; possibly TRBD1 for D (6 bases). The CDR3 has 15 amino acids. Per the germline V gene, CDR1 is SGHNT and CDR2 is YENEEA. V was cut by 4 bases and J by 0 bases, with 10 bases left in between.